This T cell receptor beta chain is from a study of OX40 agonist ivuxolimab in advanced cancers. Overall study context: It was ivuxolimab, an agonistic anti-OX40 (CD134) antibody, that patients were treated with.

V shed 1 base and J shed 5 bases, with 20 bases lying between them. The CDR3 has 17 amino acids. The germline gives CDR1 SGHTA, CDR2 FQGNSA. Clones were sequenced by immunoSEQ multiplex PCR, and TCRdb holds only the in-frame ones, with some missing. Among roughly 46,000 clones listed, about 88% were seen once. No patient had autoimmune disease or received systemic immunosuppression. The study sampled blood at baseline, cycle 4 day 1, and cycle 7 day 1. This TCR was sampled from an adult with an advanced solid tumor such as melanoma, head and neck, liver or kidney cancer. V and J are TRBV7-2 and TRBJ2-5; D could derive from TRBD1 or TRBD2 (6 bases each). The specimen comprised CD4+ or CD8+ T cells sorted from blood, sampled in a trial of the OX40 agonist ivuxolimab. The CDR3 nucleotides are TGTGCCAGCAGCTTAGGCATTGTAATAGGGGGGTTGGAGACCCAGTACTTC. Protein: CASSLGIVIGGLETQYF.